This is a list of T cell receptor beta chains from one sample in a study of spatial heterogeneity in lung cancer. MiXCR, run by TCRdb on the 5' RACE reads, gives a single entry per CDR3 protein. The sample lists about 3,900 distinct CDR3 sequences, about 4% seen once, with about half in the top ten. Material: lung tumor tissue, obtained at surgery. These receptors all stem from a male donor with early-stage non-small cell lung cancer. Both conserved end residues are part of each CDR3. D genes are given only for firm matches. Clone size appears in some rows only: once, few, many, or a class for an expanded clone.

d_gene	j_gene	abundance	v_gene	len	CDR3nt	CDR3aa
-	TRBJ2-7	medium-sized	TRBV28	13	TGTGCCAGCAGTTTGGTCAGCAACTACGAGCAGTACTTC	CASSLVSNYEQYF
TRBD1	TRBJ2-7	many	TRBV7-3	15	TGTGCCAGCAGCTTAAGTGGACAGGACAGCTACGAGCAGTACTTC	CASSLSGQDSYEQYF
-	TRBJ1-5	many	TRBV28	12	TGTGCCAGCAGTTTAAGGGGTCAGCCCCAGCATTTT	CASSLRGQPQHF
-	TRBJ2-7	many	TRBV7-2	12	TGTGCCAGCAGCCCCCAGTCGGGGGAGCAGTACTTC	CASSPQSGEQYF
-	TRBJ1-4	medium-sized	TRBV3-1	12	TGTGCCAGCAGCCAAGGCCCGAGGGAACTGTTTTTT	CASSQGPRELFF
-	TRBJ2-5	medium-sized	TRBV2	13	TGTGCCAGCAGTCCCGAGGCGGACTGGGCCCAGTACTTC	CASSPEADWAQYF
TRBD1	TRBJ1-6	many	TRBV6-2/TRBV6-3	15	TGTGCCAGCAGCTTCCGACAGGGGAATAATTCACCCCTCCACTTT	CASSFRQGNNSPLHF
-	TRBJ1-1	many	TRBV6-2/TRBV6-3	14	TGTGCCAGCAGTTACGCAGGGGCGGGTACTGAAGCTTTCTTT	CASSYAGAGTEAFF
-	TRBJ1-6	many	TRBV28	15	TGTGCCAGCAGTCCACCGCAGGGTCAAGCGTCACCCCTCCACTTT	CASSPPQGQASPLHF
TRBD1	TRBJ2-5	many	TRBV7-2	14	TGTGCCAGCAGCTTCAACAGGGGGAAAGAGACCCAGTACTTC	CASSFNRGKETQYF
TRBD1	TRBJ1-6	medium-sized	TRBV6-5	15	TGTGCCAGCAGTTTGACAGGGGCCTATAATTCACCCCTCCACTTT	CASSLTGAYNSPLHF
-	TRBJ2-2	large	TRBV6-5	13	TGTGCCAGCAGTTACGCGAACACCGGGGAGCTGTTTTTT	CASSYANTGELFF
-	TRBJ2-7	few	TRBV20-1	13	TGCAGTGCTAATTTACCAGGGGCCTACGAGCAGTACTTC	CSANLPGAYEQYF
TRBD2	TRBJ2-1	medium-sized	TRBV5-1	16	TGCGCCAGCAGCTTGGAGCCTAGCGGGGGTTACAATGAGCAGTTCTTC	CASSLEPSGGYNEQFF
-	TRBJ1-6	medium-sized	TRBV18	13	TGTGCCAGCTCACCACAGTGGGATTCACCCCTCCACTTT	CASSPQWDSPLHF
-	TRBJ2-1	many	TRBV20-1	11	TGCAGTGCGCCCCGCGGGGGCGAGCAGTTCTTC	CSAPRGGEQFF
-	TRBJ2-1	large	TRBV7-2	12	TGTGCCAGCAGCTTACTAGGTTTGGGTCAATTCTTC	CASSLLGLGQFF
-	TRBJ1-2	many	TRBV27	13	TGTGCCAGCAGAAACCGGGAAGGGTATGGCTACACCTTC	CASRNREGYGYTF
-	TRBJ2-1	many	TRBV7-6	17	TGTGCCAGCAGCTCCTCCGGGACCCACAGCTCCTACAATGAGCAGTTCTTC	CASSSSGTHSSYNEQFF
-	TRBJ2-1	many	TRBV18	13	TGTGCCAGCTCACCAGTATCGATCAATGAGCAGTTCTTC	CASSPVSINEQFF
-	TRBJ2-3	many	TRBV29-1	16	TGCAGCGTTGAACTAATGCAGGGGACCTCCACAGATACGCAGTATTTT	CSVELMQGTSTDTQYF
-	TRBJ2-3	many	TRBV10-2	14	TGCGCCAGCAGTGTGGAACGATACACAGATACGCAGTATTTT	CASSVERYTDTQYF
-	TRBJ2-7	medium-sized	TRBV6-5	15	TGTGCCAGCAGCTCGACAGGGACTAGCTCCTACGAGCAGTACTTC	CASSSTGTSSYEQYF
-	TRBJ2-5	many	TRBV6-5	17	TGTGCCAGCAGTTATGCAGTGACCGGGGGACAGCAAGAGACCCAGTACTTC	CASSYAVTGGQQETQYF
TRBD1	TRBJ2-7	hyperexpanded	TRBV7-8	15	TGTGCCAGCAGCGCCCGGACAGGGGTAAGGTACGAGCAGTACTTC	CASSARTGVRYEQYF
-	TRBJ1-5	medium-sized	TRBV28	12	TGTGCCAGCACCCAGACAGATCAGCCCCAGCATTTT	CASTQTDQPQHF
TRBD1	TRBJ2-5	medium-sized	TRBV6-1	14	TGTGCCAGCAGTGTTGACAGGGTGAGCGAGACCCAGTACTTC	CASSVDRVSETQYF
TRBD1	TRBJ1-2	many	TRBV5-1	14	TGCGCCAGCAGCCAAGGGACAGGGGAGGCTGGCTACACCTTC	CASSQGTGEAGYTF
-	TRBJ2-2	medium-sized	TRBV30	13	TGTGCCCCTGGAGTGTACGGGTACGGGGAGCTGTTTTTT	CAPGVYGYGELFF
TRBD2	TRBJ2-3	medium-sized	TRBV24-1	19	TGTGCCACCAGTGGATCTGGGACTAGCGGGACTATGAGCACAGATACGCAGTATTTT	CATSGSGTSGTMSTDTQYF
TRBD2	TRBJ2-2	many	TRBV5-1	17	TGCGCCAGCAGCTCCTCTTTCGGCGGGGAGGGCACCGGGGAGCTGTTTTTT	CASSSSFGGEGTGELFF
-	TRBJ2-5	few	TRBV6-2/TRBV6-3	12	TGTGCCAGCAGTTGGGTCCAAGAGACCCAGTACTTC	CASSWVQETQYF
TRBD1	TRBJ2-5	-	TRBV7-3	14	TGTGCCAGCAGCCCCTCCACACAGGGGGAGACCCAGTACTTC	CASSPSTQGETQYF
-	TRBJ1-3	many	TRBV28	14	TGTGCCAGCAGTTTTTCAGGAGCTGGAAACACCATATATTTT	CASSFSGAGNTIYF
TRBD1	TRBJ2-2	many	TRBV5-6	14	TGTGCCAGCAGCGGGACAGGGGGCACCGGGGAGCTGTTTTTT	CASSGTGGTGELFF
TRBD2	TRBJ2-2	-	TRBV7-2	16	TGTGCCAGCAGCTTAGGTAGCGGGAGGAGGACCGGGGAGCTGTTTTTT	CASSLGSGRRTGELFF
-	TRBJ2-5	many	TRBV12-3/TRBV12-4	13	TGTGCCAGCAGTCGGAGCCCCCAAGAGACCCAGTACTTC	CASSRSPQETQYF
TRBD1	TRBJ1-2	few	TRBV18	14	TGTGCCAGCTCCCCGACAGGGTACCTGGATGGCTACACCTTC	CASSPTGYLDGYTF
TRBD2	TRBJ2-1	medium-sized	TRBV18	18	TGTGCCAGCTCACCGGAATGGCCGGGACTAGAGGCCTACAATGAGCAGTTCTTC	CASSPEWPGLEAYNEQFF
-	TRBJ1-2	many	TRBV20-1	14	TGCAGTGCTAGAGATAGCCTACAACTGCGGGGCTACACCTTC	CSARDSLQLRGYTF
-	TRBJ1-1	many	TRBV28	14	TGTGCCAGCAGTTTAAGAACAGAGCGGACTGAAGCTTTCTTT	CASSLRTERTEAFF